These 8 T cell receptor beta chains were all obtained from the same sample, sequenced in a study of Ad26.COV2.S vaccination and SARS-CoV-2 variants. Specified treatment: around 19 received Ad26.COV2.S at low or high dose, single or two shots; five or six received placebo; per-sample allocation not given. Sampling occurred on day 63 after the first vaccine or placebo injection. Sequencing was performed with immunoSEQ multiplex PCR; in TCRdb, only in-frame clones are kept and a portion is missing. The sample consists of under 300,000 clones, 70% to 90% of them appearing once. The sequencing here drew on peripheral blood, taken in a trial of Ad26.COV2.S vaccine versus placebo. These TCRs come from a person aged 18-60 years who received the Ad26.COV2.S COVID-19 vaccine or a placebo.

This chain links TRBV7-9 with TRBJ2-7; the D is unclear. The germline V gene encodes CDR1 SEHNR and CDR2 FQNEAQ (reference sequence). CDR3 length equals 15 residues. Trimming shortened V by 5 bases and J by 3 bases, and 17 bases separated the two germline ends. In nucleotides, the CDR3 is TGTGCCAGCAGCCTCCGGGCTACAGACAACTACGAGCAGTACTTC. It translates to CASSLRATDNYEQYF.

The chain employs TRBV2 and TRBJ2-2; perhaps TRBD1 as D (6 bases). The CDR3 length is 14 residues. The germline CDR1 and CDR2 sequences are SNHLY and FYNNEI. V lost 6 bases to trimming and J lost 6 bases, with 14 bases between them. The CDR3 protein is CASRQTGFSGELFF. The CDR3 coding sequence is TGTGCCAGCAGGCAAACAGGGTTTTCCGGGGAGCTGTTTTTT.

This chain connects TRBV6-2 or TRBV6-3 to TRBJ2-1; the match to TRBD2 covers 9 bases. The CDR3 covers 18 residues. The germline gives CDR1 MNHEY, CDR2 SVGEGT. The V and J ends lost 2 bases and 0 bases, in that order; junction bases with no gene match: 8. CDR3 bases: TGTGCCAGCAGTTACCCAAACTTAGCGGGGGTCTCCTACAATGAGCAGTTCTTC. It specifies CASSYPNLAGVSYNEQFF.

V and J are TRBV30 and TRBJ1-3; D is uncertain. The CDR3 covers 14 residues. Germline values: CDR1 GTSNPN, CDR2 SVGIG (reference sequence). V dropped 5 bases and J dropped 0 bases, with 11 bases sitting between them. CDR3 nucleotide sequence: TGTGCCTGGGCGCGCCGAGTCTCTGGAAACACCATATATTTT. This codes for CAWARRVSGNTIYF.

V gene TRBV12-5 combines with J gene TRBJ2-5; 8 nucleotides line up with TRBD2. Trimming at V came to 1 base and at J to 1 base, leaving 11 bases not matched to a gene. CDR3 size: 18 residues. Germline V gene lookup returns CDR1 LGHNT and CDR2 FRNRAP. This CDR3 is CASGLDEPGLVTQETQYF. DNA for the CDR3: TGTGCTAGTGGTTTGGACGAGCCGGGACTAGTAACCCAAGAGACCCAGTACTTC.

The chain combines TRBV15 with TRBJ1-4; 8 nucleotides agree with TRBD1. V dropped 1 base and J dropped 6; count of bases not matched to a gene: 7. There are 16 residues in the CDR3. CDR1 is LNHNV and CDR2 is YYDKDF in the germline V gene (reference sequence). CDR3 in DNA: TGTGCCACCAGCAGAGTAAAAGCAGGGGGCGATGAAAAACTGTTTTTT. Translating it yields CATSRVKAGGDEKLFF.

The V and J genes are TRBV4-3 and TRBJ2-1, with 8 bases identical to TRBD2. Germline-derived CDR1 and CDR2 are LGHNA and YSLEER. The CDR3 loop spans 16 amino acids. Trimming cost V 4 bases and J 1 base; bases outside gene matches: 6. The CDR3: CASSLDRGGSYNEQFF. Written as DNA, the CDR3 is TGCGCCAGCAGCCTCGATCGGGGGGGGTCCTACAATGAGCAGTTCTTC.

This chain joins TRBV14 and TRBJ1-3; the match to TRBD1 covers 7 bases. The CDR3 is made up of 16 amino acids. CDR1 is SGHDN and CDR2 is FVKESK in the germline V gene. The V segment lost 1 base and the J segment 4 bases; nucleotides outside the gene matches: 7. This chain's CDR3 is CASSQGMRQGGNTIYF. The CDR3, as DNA: TGTGCCAGCAGCCAAGGGATGCGACAGGGAGGAAACACCATATATTTT.